This T cell receptor beta chain was sequenced during a study of blood T cell repertoires in COVID-19. Across the study: Samples of COVID-19 (acute and convalescent) were obtained from the United States, Italy and Spain.

Assay: immunoSEQ multiplex PCR; the TCRdb copy retains only in-frame clones and omits some. Of approximately 90,000 clones listed, 90% are singletons. Trimming at V came to 7 bases and at J to 0 bases, leaving 5 bases not matched to a gene. CDR3 length: 14 residues. The germline V gene encodes CDR1 MNHNY and CDR2 SVGAGI (reference sequence). V gene TRBV6-6 combines with J gene TRBJ1-2; TRBD1 matches at 7 bases. This TCR came from a man in his sixties with acute or convalescent COVID-19. The sequencing input was peripheral blood. CDR3 nucleotides: TGTGCCAGCATAAGGGACAGTACTAACTATGGCTACACCTTC. Protein sequence: CASIRDSTNYGYTF.